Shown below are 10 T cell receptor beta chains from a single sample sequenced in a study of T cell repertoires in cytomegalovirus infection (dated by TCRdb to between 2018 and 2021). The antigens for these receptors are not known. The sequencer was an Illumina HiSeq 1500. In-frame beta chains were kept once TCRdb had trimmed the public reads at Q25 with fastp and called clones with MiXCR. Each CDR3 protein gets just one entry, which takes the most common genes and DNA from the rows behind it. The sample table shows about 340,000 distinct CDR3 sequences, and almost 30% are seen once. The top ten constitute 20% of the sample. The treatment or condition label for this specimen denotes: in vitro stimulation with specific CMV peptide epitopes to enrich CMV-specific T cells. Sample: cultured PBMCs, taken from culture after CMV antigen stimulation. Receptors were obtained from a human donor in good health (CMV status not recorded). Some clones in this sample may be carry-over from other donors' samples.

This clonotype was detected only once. CDR3 amino acids: CASSLRAGDGYTF. DNA for the CDR3: TGTGCCAGCAGTTTGAGGGCAGGCGATGGCTACACCTTC. The chain couples TRBV12-3 or TRBV12-4 to TRBJ1-2; D gene ambiguous. V shed 3 bases and J shed 6 bases, with 11 bases lying between them. This CDR3 region has 13 residues.

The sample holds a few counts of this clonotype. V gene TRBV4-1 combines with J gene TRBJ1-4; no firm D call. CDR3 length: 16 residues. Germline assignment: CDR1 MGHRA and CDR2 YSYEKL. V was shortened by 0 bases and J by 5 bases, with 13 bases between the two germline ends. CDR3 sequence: CASSQDPAGRNEKLFF. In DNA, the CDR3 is TGCGCCAGCAGCCAAGATCCAGCAGGACGGAATGAAAAACTGTTTTTT.

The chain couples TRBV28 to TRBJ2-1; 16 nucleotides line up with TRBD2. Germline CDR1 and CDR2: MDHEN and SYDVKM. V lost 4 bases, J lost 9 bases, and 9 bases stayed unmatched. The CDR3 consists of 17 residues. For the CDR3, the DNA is TGTGCCAGCAGTTCTGCGGGACTAGCGGGAGGGCCTGGTGAGCAGTTCTTC. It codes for CASSSAGLAGGPGEQFF.

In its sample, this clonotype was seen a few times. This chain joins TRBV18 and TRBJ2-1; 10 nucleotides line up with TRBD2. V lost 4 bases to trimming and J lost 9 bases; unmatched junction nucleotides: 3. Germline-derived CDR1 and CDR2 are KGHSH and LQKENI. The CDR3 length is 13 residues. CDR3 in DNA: TGTGCCAGCTCACTGGGACTAGCGCCTGAGCAGTTCTTC. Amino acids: CASSLGLAPEQFF.

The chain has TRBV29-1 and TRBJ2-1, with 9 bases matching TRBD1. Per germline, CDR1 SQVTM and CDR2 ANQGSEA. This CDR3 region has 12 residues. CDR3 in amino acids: CGYRGPYNEQFF. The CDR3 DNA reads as TGCGGATACAGGGGGCCCTACAATGAGCAGTTCTTC.

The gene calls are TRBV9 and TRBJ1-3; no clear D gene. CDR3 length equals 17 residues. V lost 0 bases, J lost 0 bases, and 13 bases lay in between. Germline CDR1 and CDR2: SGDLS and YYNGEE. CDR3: CASSVGEGKYSGNTIYF. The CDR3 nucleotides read TGTGCCAGCAGCGTAGGAGAAGGGAAGTACTCTGGAAACACCATATATTTT.

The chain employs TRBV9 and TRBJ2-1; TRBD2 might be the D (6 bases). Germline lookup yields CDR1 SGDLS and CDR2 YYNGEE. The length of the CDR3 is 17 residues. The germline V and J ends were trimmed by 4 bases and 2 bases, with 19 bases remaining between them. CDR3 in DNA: TGTGCCAGCAGCCCTAGAAACCGCGGGAACCCCTACAATGAGCAGTTCTTC. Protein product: CASSPRNRGNPYNEQFF.

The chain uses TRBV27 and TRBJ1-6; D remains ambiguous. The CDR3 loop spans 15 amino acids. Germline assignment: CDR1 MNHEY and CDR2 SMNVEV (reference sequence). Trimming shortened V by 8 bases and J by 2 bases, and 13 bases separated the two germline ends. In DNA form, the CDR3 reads TGTGCCAGCGTGGATCAGGAGCCCTATAATTCACCCCTCCACTTT. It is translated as CASVDQEPYNSPLHF.

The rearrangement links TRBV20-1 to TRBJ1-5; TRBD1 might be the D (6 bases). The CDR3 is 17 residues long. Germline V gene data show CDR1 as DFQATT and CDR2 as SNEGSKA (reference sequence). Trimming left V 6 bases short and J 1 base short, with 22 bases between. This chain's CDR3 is CSASRDKRFRSNQPQHF. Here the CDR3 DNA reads TGCAGTGCGAGCCGGGACAAGCGCTTTCGGAGCAATCAGCCCCAGCATTTT.

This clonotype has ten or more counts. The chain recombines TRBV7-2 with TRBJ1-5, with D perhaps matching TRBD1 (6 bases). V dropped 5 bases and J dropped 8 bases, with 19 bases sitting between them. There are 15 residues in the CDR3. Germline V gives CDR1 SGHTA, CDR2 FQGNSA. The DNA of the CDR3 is TGTGCCAGCAGCAAAAACGACGGGGGCGGGGAGCCCCAGCATTTT. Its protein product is CASSKNDGGGEPQHF.